The 18 T cell receptor beta chains presented below share a single source sample, sequenced in a study of regulatory T cells in long-lasting Graves disease (dated by TCRdb to about 2021). This specimen's time point label, per the study, means: newly diagnosed GD, antithyroid drugs for less than 3 months. For both TCR sequencing and RNA sequencing, RNA was extracted from PBMCs in TRIzol. The library relied on multiplex PCR. Sequencing instrument: Illumina HiSeq 4000. iRepertoire HTBI primers and Arm-PCR amplification of CDR3 regions were used to construct TCR beta libraries. TCRdb ran its own pipeline on the public reads, namely fastp trimming at Q25 and MiXCR clone calling, and kept in-frame beta chains. For every CDR3 protein sequence, its rows merge into one entry that carries the most common genes and DNA. The table for this sample lists around 400,000 distinct CDR3 sequences; about 12% of them were counted only once. The ten most abundant clones make up around 18% of the sample.

These data also featured in a second study, about T cells in Graves' hyperthyroidism and ophthalmopathy.

Sequencing was performed on peripheral blood mononuclear cells (PBMCs), taken at new diagnosis, from a patient treated with antithyroid drugs. All receptors come from a woman under 30 with Graves disease. Donor details come from another sample of the same person, matched by shared clones.

This rearrangement joins TRBV20-1 to TRBJ2-1, with TRBD2 matching 13 bases. Germline V CDR1 and CDR2: DFQATT, SNEGSKA (reference sequence). The CDR3 spans 16 residues. The V and J ends lost 4 bases and 8 bases, in that order; junction bases with no gene match: 11. CDR3 loop: CSATTSGRVLGDEQFF. The CDR3 DNA reads TGCAGTGCTACTACTAGCGGGAGGGTCCTGGGAGATGAGCAGTTCTTC.

This clonotype was recorded many times. The V call is TRBV2, the J call TRBJ1-1, with D maybe TRBD1 (6 bases). The V end was cut by 5 bases, the J end by 1 base, with 11 bases between. The CDR3 length is 14 residues. Germline V gene data show CDR1 as SNHLY and CDR2 as FYNNEI. The DNA of the CDR3 is TGTGCCAGCAGTATTAGACAGGAGAACACTGAAGCTTTCTTT. Translated, it gives CASSIRQENTEAFF.

This clonotype turned up a few times. V gene TRBV4-3 combines with J gene TRBJ2-2; 14 bases agree with TRBD2. J was trimmed by 4 bases and V by 0 bases; bases with no gene match: 1. Germline V gene sequence: CDR1 LGHNA, CDR2 YSLEER. This CDR3 comprises 17 residues. The CDR3 loop is CASSQEGLAGATGELFF. In nucleotides, the CDR3 is TGCGCCAGCAGCCAAGAGGGACTAGCGGGGGCCACCGGGGAGCTGTTTTTT.

The chain has TRBV6-5 and TRBJ1-2; 12 bases fit TRBD1. V lost 0 bases to trimming and J lost 5 bases; unmatched junction nucleotides: 7. Germline loops: CDR1 MNHEY, CDR2 SVGAGI. This CDR3 spans 17 amino acids. The DNA of the CDR3 is TGTGCCAGCAGTTACTCTGGGGACAGGGGGCGCTTGTATGGCTACACCTTC. It is translated as CASSYSGDRGRLYGYTF.

The chain combines TRBV5-1 with TRBJ1-2, with 8 bases lining up with TRBD1. The germline V gene has CDR1 SGHRS and CDR2 YFSETQ. There are 15 residues in the CDR3. The V and J ends lost 3 bases and 8 bases, in that order; junction bases with no gene match: 12. In DNA, the CDR3 is TGCGCCAGCAGCTGGATCAGGGGGCGTTCGGAAGGCTACACCTTC. Its protein product is CASSWIRGRSEGYTF.

This clonotype was recorded many times. This rearrangement joins TRBV10-3 to TRBJ2-4, with TRBD2 matching 11 bases. Trimming took 4 bases from V and 7 from J; bases not matched to a gene: 9. The CDR3 covers 16 residues. Germline V CDR1 and CDR2: ENHRY, SYGVKD. The CDR3 reads CAISGDPSGRMNIQYF. The CDR3 nucleotides are TGTGCCATCAGTGGGGACCCTAGCGGGAGGATGAACATTCAGTACTTC.

This clonotype was seen at least ten times. The chain uses TRBV3-1 and TRBJ2-5, with TRBD1 identical over 10 bases. There are 16 residues in the CDR3. Trimming at V came to 4 bases and at J to 1 base, leaving 6 bases not matched to a gene. Germline values: CDR1 LGHDT, CDR2 YNNKEL (reference sequence). CDR3 sequence: CASSLGTGALQETQYF. As DNA, the CDR3 is TGTGCCAGCAGCCTCGGGACAGGGGCTCTCCAAGAGACCCAGTACTTC.

A few counts support this clonotype. This chain connects TRBV5-4 to TRBJ1-1; TRBD1 might be the D (6 bases). Germline V gene lookup returns CDR1 SGHNT and CDR2 YYREEE (reference sequence). The CDR3 totals 15 residues. V shed 4 bases and J shed 1 base, with 14 bases lying between them. The CDR3 reads CASSPFSTGNTEAFF. Written as DNA, the CDR3 is TGTGCCAGCAGCCCGTTTTCGACAGGGAACACTGAAGCTTTCTTT.

Only a few counts were recorded for this clonotype. This could be a read error, since a much larger clone is one nucleotide away. J is TRBJ2-7 and V is TRBV6-1, with D possibly being TRBD1 (5 bases). Per the germline V gene, CDR1 is MNHNS and CDR2 is SASEGT. V was trimmed by 3 bases and J by 1 base, leaving 10 bases between them. The CDR3 runs to 14 residues. The CDR3 DNA follows: TGTGCCAGCAGTGAGGTCCAGGGTTCCTACGAGCAGTACTTC. Translating it yields CASSEVQGSYEQYF.

This clonotype was detected many times. The chain uses TRBV6-5 and TRBJ1-1; 9 positions match TRBD1. Germline CDR1 MNHEY, CDR2 SVGAGI. The CDR3 loop spans 15 amino acids. J lost 8 bases, V lost 1 base, and 8 bases had no gene match. This CDR3 reads CASSYLGTGGPEAFF. As DNA, the CDR3 is TGTGCCAGCAGTTACTTAGGTACAGGGGGCCCGGAAGCTTTCTTT.

This chain joins TRBV27 and TRBJ1-2; maybe TRBD1 (5 bases). Germline CDR1 MNHEY, CDR2 SMNVEV (reference sequence). The CDR3 contains 14 residues. Trimming removed 4 bases from V and 3 bases from J, with 12 bases in between. The CDR3 here is CASSSIGADYGYTF. DNA of the CDR3: TGTGCCAGCAGTTCAATCGGGGCCGACTATGGCTACACCTTC.

The sample holds many counts of this clonotype. V usage is TRBV28 and J usage is TRBJ1-2; 7 bases map to TRBD1. The CDR3 runs to 13 residues. The V segment lost 8 bases and the J segment 7 bases; nucleotides outside the gene matches: 10. The V gene's germline CDR1 is MDHEN and CDR2 SYDVKM. The CDR3: CASADDRAGGYTF. As DNA, the CDR3 is TGTGCCAGCGCCGACGACAGGGCGGGTGGCTACACCTTC.

Ten or more counts support this clonotype. The CDR3 DNA is TGTGCCACCAGAGACAGGGCAGATACGCAGTATTTT. As protein: CATRDRADTQYF. J is TRBJ2-3 and V is TRBV7-6; 7 bases are shared with TRBD1. Germline V gives CDR1 SGHVS, CDR2 FNYEAQ. V was pared by 10 bases and J by 4 bases, with 5 bases of the junction left unmatched. The CDR3 sequence is 12 residues long.

The sample holds a few counts of this clonotype. V and J are TRBV7-9 and TRBJ2-4; TRBD1 is a possible D gene (6 bases). Germline-derived CDR1 and CDR2 are SEHNR and FQNEAQ (reference sequence). The ends were cut back, 0 bases at V and 3 bases at J, with 18 bases in the middle. The length of the CDR3 is 18 residues. CDR3 amino acids: CASSLAPTRGYGKNIQYF. CDR3 nucleotides: TGTGCCAGCAGCTTAGCCCCTACAAGGGGGTACGGCAAAAACATTCAGTACTTC.

With regard to this clonotype: Just one base apart from a much larger clone, this may be a read error. This chain joins TRBV2 and TRBJ2-7; 8 bases are a match to TRBD2. The CDR3 has 14 residues. The germline CDR1 and CDR2 sequences are SNHLY and FYNNEI. The CDR3 protein is CASIGSGSVYGQYF. CDR3 nucleotide sequence: TGTGCCAGCATCGGAAGCGGGAGCGTCTACGGGCAGTACTTC.

The sample holds many counts of this clonotype. This chain uses TRBV5-1 with TRBJ2-3; tentatively, D is TRBD1 (6 bases). The CDR3 covers 13 residues. Germline CDR1 is SGHRS and CDR2 is YFSETQ. Deletions cut 4 bases from V and 7 bases from J, with 13 bases between. The CDR3 here is CASSPPRGHTQYF. In DNA, the CDR3 is TGCGCCAGCAGCCCCCCCAGGGGACATACGCAGTATTTT.

This clonotype was counted many times. The gene calls are TRBV12-3 or TRBV12-4 and TRBJ2-7; D gene unclear. The CDR3 covers 11 residues. The V end lost 6 bases, the J end lost 2 bases, and 5 bases lay between the germline ends. The CDR3 DNA reads TGTGCCAGCAGCGAAACCTACGAGCAGTACTTC. It is translated as CASSETYEQYF.

V is TRBV18 and J is TRBJ1-1; D is perhaps TRBD1 (6 bases). The V gene's germline CDR1 is KGHSH and CDR2 LQKENI. The CDR3 is 18 residues long. V lost 1 base, J lost 1 base, and 19 bases lay in between. CDR3 protein: CASSPLSIRAGENTEAFF. CDR3 DNA: TGTGCCAGCTCACCACTGAGTATTAGGGCAGGGGAGAACACTGAAGCTTTCTTT.